These 28 T cell receptor beta chains originate from one sample sequenced in a study of blood T cell repertoires in COVID-19. The assay was immunoSEQ multiplex PCR, and TCRdb's table has in-frame clones only and misses some. The sample holds some 300,000 clones, around 90% seen once. The sequencing input was PBMCs or T cells enriched from blood (not recorded which). These receptors all come from a woman between 25 and 40 years old who had recovered from COVID-19.

This sequence joins TRBV2 and TRBJ2-5; 7 bases align to TRBD1. This CDR3 contains 14 residues. Germline values: CDR1 SNHLY, CDR2 FYNNEI. Trimming cost V 7 bases and J 3 bases; bases outside gene matches: 8. CDR3 coding DNA: TGTGCCAGCATAAACCGGGACAGAGAAGAGACCCAGTACTTC. This gives the protein CASINRDREETQYF.

The genes are TRBV2 and TRBJ1-5; no clear D. Deletions cut 6 bases from V and 0 bases from J, with 9 bases between. The CDR3 length is 14 residues. Germline V gene data show CDR1 as SNHLY and CDR2 as FYNNEI. DNA for the CDR3: TGTGCCAGCAGAAAATCTAGTAGCAATCAGCCCCAGCATTTT. The encoded protein is CASRKSSSNQPQHF.

The chain recombines TRBV14 with TRBJ2-5, with D possibly TRBD1 on 7 matching bases. Germline V lookup: CDR1 SGHDN, CDR2 FVKESK. Trimming stripped 2 bases from V and 5 bases from J, with 18 bases between. The CDR3 consists of 16 residues. CDR3 in amino acids: CASSQWGIQGRETQYF. CDR3 nucleotides: TGTGCCAGCAGCCAATGGGGAATACAGGGGAGGGAGACCCAGTACTTC.

The rearrangement joins TRBV28 to TRBJ1-1; no clear D. CDR1 and CDR2 from the germline V gene are MDHEN and SYDVKM. V shed 4 bases and J shed 1 base, with 10 bases lying between them. The CDR3 is 14 residues long. The CDR3 nucleotides are TGTGCCAGCAGTTACGAGGGATGGAACACTGAAGCTTTCTTT. Protein sequence: CASSYEGWNTEAFF.

In this sample, this clone turned up once. V is TRBV6-5 and J is TRBJ1-2; D is uncertain. The V and J ends lost 5 bases and 7 bases respectively, with 11 bases between them. Per the germline V gene, CDR1 is MNHEY and CDR2 is SVGAGI. The CDR3 totals 12 residues. CDR3 residues: CASSTPEGGYTF. DNA for the CDR3: TGTGCCAGCAGTACCCCAGAGGGTGGCTACACCTTC.

This clone was counted between two and nine times. The chain has TRBV20-1 and TRBJ2-3; TRBD2 aligns across 11 bases. CDR3 length: 15 residues. Germline trimming cut 3 bases from V and 7 bases from J; bases unmatched to any gene: 9. From germline, CDR1 is DFQATT and CDR2 SNEGSKA (reference sequence). The CDR3 loop is CSASGDSGRANTQYF. The DNA for the CDR3 is TGCAGTGCTAGTGGCGATAGCGGGAGGGCGAATACGCAGTATTTT.

The chain combines TRBV9 with TRBJ2-5, with 10 nucleotides matching TRBD2. The CDR3 has 16 amino acids. Unmatched junction bases numbered 8, after V lost 2 bases and J lost 4 bases. Germline assignment: CDR1 SGDLS and CDR2 YYNGEE. CDR3 sequence: CASSVERGGRAETQYF. CDR3 bases: TGTGCCAGCAGCGTTGAGCGGGGGGGCCGAGCAGAGACCCAGTACTTC.

This clone was observed a few times. The J gene is TRBJ1-2, the V gene TRBV2; TRBD1 matches 8 bases. The CDR3 runs to 15 residues. CDR1 and CDR2 (germline): SNHLY, FYNNEI. V shed 0 bases, J shed 6 bases, and the junction held 6 bases outside the gene matches. The CDR3 loop is CASSEALGQGNGYTF. The CDR3 nucleotides are TGTGCCAGCAGTGAAGCCCTAGGACAGGGAAATGGCTACACCTTC.

CDR3 protein: CASSLGLGLTDTQYF. CDR3 DNA sequence: TGTGCCAGCAGCTTAGGACTAGGGCTCACAGATACGCAGTATTTT. The chain uses TRBV7-2 and TRBJ2-3; weak D call: TRBD2 (6 bases). Trimming took off 1 base at V and 2 bases at J, with 10 bases between the two ends. CDR1 is SGHTA and CDR2 is FQGNSA in the germline V gene. This CDR3 contains 15 residues.

This clone was detected once. The V and J genes are TRBV3-1 (or the pseudogene TRBV3-2) and TRBJ1-1; D remains unclear. This CDR3 has 16 amino acids. Germline V lookup: CDR1 LGHDT, CDR2 YNNKEL (reference sequence). Trimming removed 0 bases from V and 1 base from J, with 12 bases in between. CDR3 in amino acids: CASSQDSGRQNTEAFF. The DNA of the CDR3 is TGTGCCAGCAGCCAAGATAGCGGACGACAGAACACTGAAGCTTTCTTT.

The chain uses TRBV6-1 and TRBJ1-6; tentatively, D is TRBD1 (5 bases). With 8 bases removed from V and 13 bases from J, the gap between germline ends came to 12 bases. The CDR3 has 11 amino acids. Germline assignment: CDR1 MNHNS and CDR2 SASEGT. CDR3 sequence (DNA): TGTGCCAGCGGGGAGCGGGGCCCCCTCCACTTT. Protein product: CASGERGPLHF.

This clone was detected a few times. V is TRBV7-6 and J is TRBJ1-1; D is perhaps TRBD1 (5 bases). V gave up 6 bases and J gave up 0 bases, with 11 bases separating them. Per the germline V gene, CDR1 is SGHVS and CDR2 is FNYEAQ. The CDR3 extends over 14 amino acids. The DNA of the CDR3 is TGTGCCAGCAGGGGGGGAGGCATGAACACTGAAGCTTTCTTT. Amino acids: CASRGGGMNTEAFF.

The chain employs TRBV2 and TRBJ2-1; D is ambiguous. There are 13 residues in the CDR3. Germline CDR1 and CDR2: SNHLY and FYNNEI. With 0 bases removed from V and 14 bases from J, the gap between germline ends came to 14 bases. This CDR3 is CASSEALERVKFF. The CDR3, as DNA: TGTGCCAGCAGTGAAGCGCTAGAACGAGTAAAGTTCTTC.

V gene TRBV7-2 combines with J gene TRBJ2-1; possibly TRBD1 for D (5 bases). Trimming pared 5 bases from V and 0 bases from J, leaving 8 bases between. Germline CDR1 SGHTA, CDR2 FQGNSA. The CDR3 has 14 amino acids. As DNA, the CDR3 is TGTGCCAGCAGCAGACAGAGCTCCTACAATGAGCAGTTCTTC. It codes for CASSRQSSYNEQFF.

The chain carries TRBV30 and TRBJ2-7; the match to TRBD2 covers 10 bases. V shed 4 bases, J shed 9 bases, and the junction held 6 bases outside the gene matches. The CDR3 consists of 12 residues. The V gene's germline CDR1 is GTSNPN and CDR2 SVGIG (reference sequence). DNA of the CDR3: TGTGCCTGGAAACGAGCGGGGGGGAGGCAGTACTTC. It translates to CAWKRAGGRQYF.

J is TRBJ1-2 and V is TRBV9; D uncertain. Germline V gene lookup returns CDR1 SGDLS and CDR2 YYNGEE. There are 13 residues in the CDR3. Trimming stripped 0 bases from V and 4 bases from J, with 7 bases between. The CDR3 loop reads CASSVAGFYGYTF. CDR3 DNA sequence: TGTGCCAGCAGCGTAGCGGGATTCTATGGCTACACCTTC.

This clone was seen a handful of times. The chain recombines TRBV7-3 with TRBJ2-2; TRBD2 aligns across 7 bases. The CDR3 has 16 residues. Trimming removed 4 bases from V and 1 base from J; junction bases left unmatched: 6. Germline V gene lookup returns CDR1 SGHTA and CDR2 FQGTGA. As DNA, the CDR3 is TGTGCCAGCAGCTCGTTGGGACTACAGAACACCGGGGAGCTGTTTTTT. Its protein product is CASSSLGLQNTGELFF.

The CDR3 coding sequence is TGTGCCAGCAGCCAAGACACCAGCGGGAGGGAAGATACGCAGTATTTT. Protein sequence: CASSQDTSGREDTQYF. The chain uses TRBV3-1 (or the pseudogene TRBV3-2) and TRBJ2-3; 10 nucleotides match TRBD2. The trim removed 0 bases at V and 5 bases at J, leaving 5 bases unmatched. This CDR3 spans 16 amino acids. The germline V gene has CDR1 LGHDT and CDR2 YNNKEL (reference sequence).

The chain has TRBV28 and TRBJ1-5, with D possibly being TRBD1 (6 bases). CDR3 length equals 16 residues. From germline, CDR1 is MDHEN and CDR2 SYDVKM. Trimming removed 4 bases at V and 4 bases at J, with 17 bases between. The DNA of the CDR3 is TGTGCCAGCAGTTCCTGGGTGTCGCAGGGGAATCAGCCCCAGCATTTT. This gives the protein CASSSWVSQGNQPQHF. Combining the CDR3 with reference TRBV28 and TRBJ1-5 gives the whole variable domain DVKVTQSSRYLVKRTGEKVFLECVQDMDHENMFWYRQDPGLGLRLIYFSYDVKMKEKGDIPEGYSVSREKKERFSLILESASTNQTSMYLCASSSWVSQGNQPQHFGDGTRLSIL.

V gene TRBV11-3 combines with J gene TRBJ1-1; a weak D match, TRBD1 (6 bases). The CDR3 is 14 amino acids. The germline gives CDR1 SGHNT, CDR2 YENEEA. V shed 3 bases and J shed 1 base, with 9 bases lying between them. The CDR3 reads CASSFTGRNTEAFF. The CDR3 DNA sequence: TGTGCCAGCAGCTTTACAGGGAGGAACACTGAAGCTTTCTTT.

The DNA of the CDR3 is TGTGCCATCAGTGAGTTGGACAGGACTAAATACAATGAGCAGTTCTTC. This gives the protein CAISELDRTKYNEQFF. The rearrangement joins TRBV10-3 to TRBJ2-1; TRBD1 might be the D (7 bases). From germline, CDR1 is ENHRY and CDR2 SYGVKD. V dropped 1 base and J dropped 4 bases, with 14 bases sitting between them. This CDR3 has 16 residues.

The CDR3: CASSGWTGEDTEAFF. The CDR3 nucleotides are TGTGCCAGCAGCGGATGGACAGGGGAGGACACTGAAGCTTTCTTT. The V call is TRBV5-6, the J call TRBJ1-1, with 9 nucleotides matching TRBD1. V gave up 4 bases and J gave up 3 bases; unmatched junction bases: 7. The CDR3 is made up of 15 amino acids. Germline CDR1 SGHDT, CDR2 YYEEEE.

The V and J genes are TRBV5-1 and TRBJ1-1; D uncertain. V was pared by 4 bases and J by 1 base, with 11 bases between. This CDR3 region has 14 residues. The germline gives CDR1 SGHRS, CDR2 YFSETQ. CDR3 in amino acids: CASSPFGTNTEAFF. The CDR3 nucleotides read TGCGCCAGCAGCCCCTTTGGCACGAACACTGAAGCTTTCTTT.

J is TRBJ2-2 and V is TRBV3-1 (or the pseudogene TRBV3-2); a possible D gene is TRBD1 (6 bases). V was pared by 4 bases and J by 4 bases, with 13 bases between. The CDR3 runs 15 residues. CDR1 is LGHDT and CDR2 is YNNKEL in the germline V gene (reference sequence). The CDR3 bases are TGTGCCAGCAGCCCAAACAGGGTGACCACCGGGGAGCTGTTTTTT. This encodes CASSPNRVTTGELFF.

The chain combines TRBV7-3 with TRBJ1-1; D perhaps matches TRBD1 (5 bases). CDR3 length equals 18 residues. Trimming removed 6 bases at V and 0 bases at J, with 23 bases between. Germline V CDR1 and CDR2: SGHTA, FQGTGA. The CDR3 region is CASSFRQKQITMNTEAFF. CDR3 coding DNA: TGTGCCAGCAGTTTCAGACAGAAACAGATCACTATGAACACTGAAGCTTTCTTT. Full variable domain (remainder filled in from reference TRBV7-3 and TRBJ1-1): GAGVSQTPSNKVTEKGKYVELRCDPISGHTALYWYRQSLGQGPEFLIYFQGTGAADDSGLPNDRFFAVRPEGSVSTLKIQRTERGDSAVYLCASSFRQKQITMNTEAFFGQGTRLTVV.

The J gene is TRBJ1-5, the V gene TRBV28; 9 nucleotides align to TRBD1. CDR1 and CDR2 from the germline V gene are MDHEN and SYDVKM. V dropped 7 bases and J dropped 6; count of bases not matched to a gene: 10. This CDR3 spans 15 amino acids. DNA of the CDR3: TGTGCCAGCAAGCCCGGGACAGGGTCGGGTCAGCCCCAGCATTTT. Its protein is CASKPGTGSGQPQHF.

The chain combines TRBV7-8 with TRBJ2-2; TRBD2 is a possible D gene (5 bases). The CDR3 totals 18 residues. V dropped 2 bases and J dropped 0 bases, with 16 bases sitting between them. Looked up from germline, CDR1 is SGHVS and CDR2 is FQNEAQ. CDR3 bases: TGTGCCAGCAGCTTAAAGCCCCTAGCTGCCGCGAACACCGGGGAGCTGTTTTTT. The encoded protein is CASSLKPLAAANTGELFF. Full variable domain (missing parts from reference TRBV7-8 and TRBJ2-2): GAGVSQSPRYKVAKRGQDVALRCDPISGHVSLFWYQQALGQGPEFLTYFQNEAQLDKSGLPSDRFFAERPEGSVSTLKIQRTQQEDSAVYLCASSLKPLAAANTGELFFGEGSRLTVL.

The V gene is TRBV19, the J gene TRBJ2-5; D may be TRBD2 (5 bases). Germline values: CDR1 LNHDA, CDR2 SQIVND (reference sequence). The ends were cut back, 4 bases at V and 4 bases at J, with 10 bases in the middle. This CDR3 has 13 residues. The CDR3 is CASSTPRGETQYF. The CDR3 DNA reads as TGTGCCAGTAGTACCCCACGGGGAGAGACCCAGTACTTC.